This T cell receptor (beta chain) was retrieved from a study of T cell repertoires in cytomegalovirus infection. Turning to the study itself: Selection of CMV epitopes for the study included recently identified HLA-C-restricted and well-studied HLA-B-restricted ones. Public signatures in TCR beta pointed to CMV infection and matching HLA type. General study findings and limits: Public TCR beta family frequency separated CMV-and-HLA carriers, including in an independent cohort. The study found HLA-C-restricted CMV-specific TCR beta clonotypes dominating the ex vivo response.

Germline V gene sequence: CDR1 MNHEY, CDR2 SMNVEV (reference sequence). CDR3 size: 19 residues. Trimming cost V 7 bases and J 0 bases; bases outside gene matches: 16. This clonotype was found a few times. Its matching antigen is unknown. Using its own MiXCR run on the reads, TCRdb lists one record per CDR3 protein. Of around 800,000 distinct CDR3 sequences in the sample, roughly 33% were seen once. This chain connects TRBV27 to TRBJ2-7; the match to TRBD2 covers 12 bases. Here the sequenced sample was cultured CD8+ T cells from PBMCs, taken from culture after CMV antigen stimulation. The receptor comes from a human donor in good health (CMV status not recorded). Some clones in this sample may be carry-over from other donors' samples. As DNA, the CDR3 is TGTGCCAGCATTACTCAGACTAGCGGGGGCCATAGGAGCTCCTACGAGCAGTACGTC. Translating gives CASITQTSGGHRSSYEQYV.